This record concerns one T cell receptor (beta chain) sequence. Its antigen is not known. The repertoire was sequenced with immunoSEQ multiplex PCR; TCRdb's copy has only in-frame clones and lacks some. In the table there are more than 150,000 clones, about nine tenths of which are singletons. This record comes from a study of T cell responses to AZD1222 COVID-19 vaccine. Study context: Whether given at about 4 or about 12 weeks, second doses were pooled.

Between the trimmed V and J ends, which lost 5 bases and 8 bases, there was a span of 15 bases. This CDR3 has 13 residues. Germline CDR1 and CDR2: SGHVS and FQNEAQ. The study, taken as a whole, reports: The number of AZD1222 recipients seropositive at baseline was only five or six. Once two AZD1222 doses were given, Spike-specific TCR breadth and depth went up. No repertoire was sampled before or during the peak T cell response, only after it.

The sample in question was peripheral blood, obtained on day 0 of AZD1222 vaccination. The chain combines TRBV7-8 with TRBJ1-2, with D unclear. This clonotype was sampled from an adult in good health. As DNA, the CDR3 is TGTGCCAGCAGCCAAGTCCCCCTAGAGGGCTACACCTTC. Amino acid sequence: CASSQVPLEGYTF.